Listed below are T cell receptor beta chains from one sample, sequenced in a study of T cell changes during pregnancy in multiple sclerosis. The data were produced by immunoSEQ multiplex PCR, yet TCRdb's version contains in-frame clones alone and is incomplete. The sample holds about 83,000 clones, 90% to 95% seen once. Here the sequenced sample was PBMCs, taken in the first trimester of pregnancy. The receptors were sampled from a female donor in good health, serving as a control in a pregnancy study. Some clones in this sample may be carry-over from other donors' samples. CDR3s include the opening cysteine and the closing phenylalanine or tryptophan. The D gene is left open where the match is weak. Some rows have no size entry. The others give once, few or many, or a class for an expanded clone.

>TRBD1|TRBJ2-7|NA|TRBV19
CASSIQGQSYEQYF
TGTGCCAGTAGTATTCAGGGACAGTCCTACGAGCAGTACTTC
>NA|TRBJ2-1|NA|TRBV25-1
CASSEFRVDEQFF
TGTGCCAGCAGTGAATTCAGGGTGGATGAGCAGTTCTTC
>NA|TRBJ1-4|NA|TRBV19
CASSARNEKLFF
TGTGCCAGTAGTGCGAGGAATGAAAAACTGTTTTTT
>NA|TRBJ1-4|NA|TRBV2
CASSEDGTRDEKLFF
TGTGCCAGCAGTGAGGACGGGACTCGCGATGAAAAACTGTTTTTT
>NA|TRBJ1-4|NA|TRBV6-5
CASSYSTGGTNEKLFF
TGTGCCAGCAGTTACTCGACCGGGGGGACTAATGAAAAACTGTTTTTT
>NA|TRBJ1-1|NA|TRBV21-1
CASSEGGGAMNTEAFF
TGTGCCAGCAGCGAAGGTGGGGGGGCAATGAACACTGAAGCTTTCTTT
>NA|TRBJ2-2|NA|TRBV28
CASSLGRPGELFF
TGTGCCAGCAGTTTGGGCCGGCCCGGGGAGCTGTTTTTT
>TRBD1|TRBJ1-2|NA|TRBV6-5
CASRSTGFYGYTF
TGTGCCAGCAGATCGACAGGGTTCTATGGCTACACCTTC
>TRBD2|TRBJ2-7|NA|TRBV5-1
CASRPLAGGSYEQYF
TGCGCCAGCAGACCTCTAGCGGGGGGTTCCTACGAGCAGTACTTC
>NA|TRBJ2-5|once|TRBV11-3
CASSLRRVEETQYF
TGTGCCAGCAGCTTGAGGAGGGTAGAAGAGACCCAGTACTTC
>TRBD2|TRBJ2-5|NA|TRBV15
CATSRGAGDGETQYF
TGTGCCACCAGCAGAGGAGCGGGAGACGGTGAGACCCAGTACTTC
>TRBD2|TRBJ2-3|NA|TRBV6-4
CASSDTLADGADTQYF
TGTGCCAGCAGTGATACCCTAGCGGACGGGGCAGATACGCAGTATTTT
>TRBD1|TRBJ2-3|NA|TRBV18
CASSPQGQGPDTQYF
TGTGCCAGCTCACCACAGGGACAGGGCCCAGATACGCAGTATTTT
>TRBD1|TRBJ1-6|NA|TRBV11-2
CASSLLVQGDSPLHF
TGTGCCAGCAGCTTACTTGTACAGGGGGATTCACCCCTCCACTTT
>TRBD1|TRBJ1-6|NA|TRBV11-2
CASSLAGGVNSPLHF
TGTGCCAGCAGCTTAGCAGGGGGCGTCAATTCACCCCTCCACTTT
>TRBD2|TRBJ2-1|NA|TRBV7-6
CASSLKLAGGPYNEQFF
TGTGCCAGCAGCTTAAAATTAGCGGGAGGGCCCTACAATGAGCAGTTCTTC
>NA|TRBJ1-1|NA|TRBV21-1
CASTHRGLNTEAFF
TGTGCCAGCACCCACAGGGGCTTGAACACTGAAGCTTTCTTT
>NA|TRBJ2-7|NA|TRBV5-1
CASSTGTPYEQYF
TGCGCCAGCAGCACTGGGACACCCTACGAGCAGTACTTC
>NA|TRBJ2-5|NA|TRBV2
CASSAGIQETQYF
TGTGCCAGCAGTGCGGGAATCCAAGAGACCCAGTACTTC
>TRBD2|TRBJ2-1|NA|TRBV19
CASSLRTSGANEQFF
TGTGCCAGTAGCCTGAGGACTAGCGGCGCTAATGAGCAGTTCTTC
>NA|TRBJ2-5|NA|TRBV7-9
CASSSAVQETQYF
TGTGCCAGCAGCTCGGCGGTACAAGAGACCCAGTACTTC
>NA|TRBJ1-1|NA|TRBV19
CASSIALTVRTEAFF
TGTGCCAGTAGTATAGCCCTCACGGTACGCACTGAAGCTTTCTTT
>NA|TRBJ2-1|NA|TRBV9
CASSAGGLSYNEQFF
TGTGCCAGCAGCGCAGGGGGGCTGTCCTACAATGAGCAGTTCTTC
>TRBD1|TRBJ1-4|NA|TRBV9
CASRRGTGGGKLFF
TGTGCCAGCAGGAGGGGGACAGGGGGTGGGAAACTGTTTTTT
>TRBD1|TRBJ2-7|NA|TRBV29-1
CSAGGPGQGRYEQYF
TGCAGCGCTGGGGGGCCGGGACAGGGACGGTACGAGCAGTACTTC
>NA|TRBJ2-3|NA|TRBV29-1
CSAPAPLTNTQYF
TGCAGCGCCCCGGCGCCGCTTACTAATACGCAGTATTTT
>NA|TRBJ1-1|NA|TRBV6-6
CASVEDPLGVAFF
TGTGCCAGCGTCGAAGACCCCCTAGGGGTAGCTTTCTTT
>TRBD2|TRBJ2-3|NA|TRBV5-6
CASSLRLAGATDTQYF
TGTGCCAGCAGCTTGAGGCTAGCGGGGGCCACAGATACGCAGTATTTT
>TRBD1|TRBJ2-3|NA|TRBV5-1
CASSGRTGASTDTQYF
TGCGCCAGCAGCGGGAGGACAGGGGCCAGCACAGATACGCAGTATTTT
>TRBD1|TRBJ2-3|NA|TRBV19
CASSLGTGVKDTQYF
TGTGCCAGTAGTTTGGGGACAGGGGTTAAGGATACGCAGTATTTT
>NA|TRBJ1-5|NA|TRBV6-5
CASSYSGGDQPQHF
TGTGCCAGCAGTTACTCGGGGGGGGATCAGCCCCAGCATTTT
>TRBD1|TRBJ1-1|NA|TRBV5-4
CASSLGTGLNTEAFF
TGTGCCAGCAGCCTCGGGACAGGATTGAACACTGAAGCTTTCTTT
>NA|TRBJ2-1|NA|TRBV27
CATRGGGHYNEQFF
TGTGCCACCCGAGGGGGGGGGCACTACAATGAGCAGTTCTTC
>NA|TRBJ2-4|NA|TRBV28
CASSFRVVLAKNIQYF
TGTGCCAGCAGTTTCAGGGTCGTTCTAGCCAAAAACATTCAGTACTTC
>TRBD1|TRBJ1-1|NA|TRBV29-1
CSVSGQGGTEAFF
TGCAGCGTTTCCGGACAGGGAGGAACTGAAGCTTTCTTT
>TRBD2|TRBJ2-4|NA|TRBV2
CASNSGRGNIQYF
TGTGCCAGCAATAGCGGGAGGGGAAACATTCAGTACTTC
>NA|TRBJ2-7|NA|TRBV7-6
CASSRQEGYYEQYF
TGTGCCAGCAGCCGCCAGGAGGGGTATTACGAGCAGTACTTC
>TRBD1|TRBJ1-3|NA|TRBV27
CASSLIAPGQGGTIYF
TGTGCCAGCAGTTTAATCGCCCCCGGACAGGGGGGCACCATATATTTT
>NA|TRBJ1-1|NA|TRBV28
CASSFAGNTEAFF
TGTGCCAGCAGTTTTGCAGGGAACACTGAAGCTTTCTTT
>TRBD1|TRBJ1-2|NA|TRBV5-1
CASSLRGQGGNYGYTF
TGCGCCAGCAGCCTACGGGGACAGGGTGGGAACTATGGCTACACCTTC
>NA|TRBJ1-1|NA|TRBV27
CASRPNGFRDTEAFF
TGTGCCAGCAGGCCTAATGGGTTTCGGGACACTGAAGCTTTCTTT
>NA|TRBJ2-1|NA|TRBV13
CASSLGSNEQFF
TGTGCCAGCAGCTTAGGCTCGAATGAGCAGTTCTTC
>NA|TRBJ1-6|NA|TRBV28
CASLGAGWYRSDSPLHF
TGTGCCAGCCTTGGGGCAGGGTGGTACAGGAGCGATTCACCCCTCCACTTT
>TRBD2|TRBJ2-2|NA|TRBV28
CATDRLAGNTGELFF
TGTGCCACCGACAGACTAGCGGGAAACACCGGGGAGCTGTTTTTT